This is a list of T cell receptor beta chains from one sample in a study of blood T cell repertoires in COVID-19. The assay was immunoSEQ multiplex PCR, and TCRdb's table has in-frame clones only and misses some. The sample records hundreds of thousands of clones, roughly 88% being singletons. The sample taken for sequencing was PBMCs or T cells enriched from blood (not recorded which). Receptors originate from a woman under 30 who had been exposed to COVID-19. Both conserved end residues are part of each CDR3. D genes are given only for firm matches. Expanded clones are given a class, and other clones once, few, many or no size at all.

TRBJ2-7 | TRBD1 | once | TRBV27 | TGTGCCAGCAGTCGGTGGAATCCGGGACAGGGGACTCCCCAGCAGTACTTC | CASSRWNPGQGTPQQYF
TRBJ2-7 | TRBD2 | - | TRBV6-6 | TGTGCCAGCAGTTACGTAGGAGGAGGGAGGGGCTACGAGCAGTACTTC | CASSYVGGGRGYEQYF
TRBJ2-2 | - | - | TRBV3-1/TRBV3-2 | TGTGCCAGCAGCCATATGAGGGGGGAGCTGTTTTTT | CASSHMRGELFF
TRBJ2-7 | - | once | TRBV7-6 | TGTGCCAGCAGCTTAGCCGGGGGGCAATTCTCCTACGAGCAGTACTTC | CASSLAGGQFSYEQYF
TRBJ2-2 | TRBD1 | - | TRBV11-3 | TGTGCCAGCAGCCACGGACAGGGGGGCACCGGGGAGCTGTTTTTT | CASSHGQGGTGELFF
TRBJ1-1 | TRBD1 | - | TRBV7-2 | TGTGCCAGCAGCTTAGTGACAGGGGCGGCTGAAGCTTTCTTT | CASSLVTGAAEAFF
TRBJ2-3 | - | - | TRBV4-2 | TGTGCCAGCAGCCCATCGGGGGGCGATACGCAGTATTTT | CASSPSGGDTQYF
TRBJ2-7 | TRBD1 | - | TRBV20-1 | TGCAGTGCTAGTGAGGACAGGGTTCTTTATCGGTTC | CSASEDRVLYRF
TRBJ1-2 | - | once | TRBV28 | TGTGCCAGCAGTTTCTTGACTTATGGCTACACCTTC | CASSFLTYGYTF
TRBJ1-1 | - | - | TRBV7-2 | TGTGCCAGCAGCCTACGACAGGTGAACACTGAAGCTTTCTTT | CASSLRQVNTEAFF
TRBJ1-5 | TRBD1 | - | TRBV28 | TGTGCCAGCAGCCTAACAGGGGGGGGCAATCAGCCCCAGCATTTT | CASSLTGGGNQPQHF
TRBJ2-3 | - | - | TRBV7-7 | TGTGCTAGCAGCCCCGATTTGACCCGGGGGTCAGATACGCAGTATTTT | CASSPDLTRGSDTQYF
TRBJ2-3 | - | - | TRBV7-3 | TGTGCCAGCAGCTTGACTCCCACAGATACGCAGTATTTT | CASSLTPTDTQYF
TRBJ1-2 | TRBD1 | - | TRBV28 | TGTGCCAGCAGATACGGACAGGGAGACGACAGATTATACTATGGCTACACCTTC | CASRYGQGDDRLYYGYTF
TRBJ1-1 | - | - | TRBV7-3 | TGTGCCAGCAGCTTAAGTTTGTCTCCGGCGGGGTCTAGCACTGAAGCTTTCTTT | CASSLSLSPAGSSTEAFF
TRBJ1-1 | - | - | TRBV12-3/TRBV12-4 | TGTGCCAGCAGTATGACAGCAAACACTGAAGCTTTCTTT | CASSMTANTEAFF
TRBJ2-1 | TRBD1 | - | TRBV4-3 | TGCGCCAGCAGCCAAGCCCAGGGGGCCTACAATGAGCAGTTCTTC | CASSQAQGAYNEQFF
TRBJ1-1 | TRBD1 | once | TRBV9 | TGTGCCAGCAGCCCCGAGGACAGGGCTTTCTTT | CASSPEDRAFF
TRBJ2-7 | TRBD2 | - | TRBV4-1 | TGCGCCAGCAGCCAAGGACGAGCGGGAGCCTTTTACGAGCAGTACTTC | CASSQGRAGAFYEQYF
TRBJ1-1 | TRBD1 | - | TRBV6-5 | TGTGCCAGCAGCCCGGACAGGATAATGAACACTGAAGCTTTCTTT | CASSPDRIMNTEAFF
TRBJ2-1 | TRBD2 | - | TRBV3-1/TRBV3-2 | TGTGCCAGCACCTCGGGACTAGCGGCATCTAATGAGCAGTTCTTC | CASTSGLAASNEQFF
TRBJ1-2 | - | few | TRBV28 | TGTGCCAGCAGTTTATCGGGGGTCTATGGCTACACCTTC | CASSLSGVYGYTF
TRBJ1-6 | - | few | TRBV7-9 | TGTGCCAGCAGCTTAGACAGGGTGCAGGGCTCCTATAATTCACCCCTCCACTTT | CASSLDRVQGSYNSPLHF
TRBJ2-1 | TRBD2 | - | TRBV28 | TGTGCCAGCAGTCCTCCTCCCATTCTAGCGGGCGGCGTAAATGAGCAGTTCTTC | CASSPPPILAGGVNEQFF
TRBJ2-7 | - | - | TRBV11-2 | TGTGCCAGCAGAGGCGACAGATACGAGCAGTACTTC | CASRGDRYEQYF
TRBJ2-2 | - | - | TRBV2 | TGTGCCAGCATGGGGCAAGGGAACACCGGGGAGCTGTTTTTT | CASMGQGNTGELFF
TRBJ1-5 | - | - | TRBV5-4 | TGTGCCAGCAGCTCAGAGGGCAGGGGACATCAGCCCCAGCATTTT | CASSSEGRGHQPQHF
TRBJ2-1 | TRBD1 | - | TRBV9 | TGTGCCAGCAGCTTTCGAGGACAGGGGTACTCTGAGCAGTTCTTC | CASSFRGQGYSEQFF
TRBJ1-6 | TRBD1 | - | TRBV10-2 | TGCGCCAGCAGGCCGGGACAGAATAATTCACCCCTCCACTTT | CASRPGQNNSPLHF
TRBJ2-2 | TRBD2 | - | TRBV5-1 | TGCGCCAGCAGCTTCCCAGGACTAGCGGGAAACACCGGGGAGCTGTTTTTT | CASSFPGLAGNTGELFF
TRBJ1-6 | - | - | TRBV6-5 | TGTGCCAGCAGCAGGGATAATTCACCCCTCCACTTT | CASSRDNSPLHF
TRBJ2-7 | - | once | TRBV6-2/TRBV6-3 | TGTGCCAGCAGCCCCGGGGTTCAGGTCTACGAGCAGTACTTC | CASSPGVQVYEQYF
TRBJ1-2 | - | - | TRBV10-2 | TGCGCCACCAACCCCGGGGAGGGACTTCCTCGGGGCTACACCTTC | CATNPGEGLPRGYTF
TRBJ1-5 | TRBD1 | - | TRBV19 | TGTGCCAGTATGAGCAAACAGGGGGGAGTTGGTCAGCCCCAGCATTTT | CASMSKQGGVGQPQHF
TRBJ1-5 | - | - | TRBV28 | TGTGCCAGCAGTTCCCCCGAGGAATACAATCAGCCCCAGCATTTT | CASSSPEEYNQPQHF
TRBJ1-1 | TRBD1 | - | TRBV19 | TGTGCCAGTAGTAACCGGGACAGGGGATCGGGGGTGAACACTGAAGCTTTCTTT | CASSNRDRGSGVNTEAFF
TRBJ1-4 | TRBD1 | - | TRBV6-2/TRBV6-3 | TGTGCCAGCAGCCCAGGGGGCACTAATGAAAAACTGTTTTTT | CASSPGGTNEKLFF
TRBJ2-7 | TRBD1 | - | TRBV4-3 | TGCGCCAGCAGCCAAGGACAGGGGGGTCTTTACGAGCAGTACTTC | CASSQGQGGLYEQYF
TRBJ2-5 | TRBD2 | - | TRBV30 | TGTGCCTGGAGCACTAGCGGGGGGGCCTTGGAGACCCAGTACTTC | CAWSTSGGALETQYF
TRBJ2-7 | TRBD2 | - | TRBV7-2 | TGTGCCAGCAGCTCTAGCGGGAGGCCCTACGAGCAGTACTTC | CASSSSGRPYEQYF
TRBJ2-6 | - | - | TRBV11-3 | TGTGCCAGCAGTTCCGCTGGGGCCAACGTCCTGACTTTC | CASSSAGANVLTF
TRBJ1-4 | - | - | TRBV24-1 | TGTGCCACCAGTGCCATCAAAGGGGCAGGGTGGGCAACTAATGAAAAACTGTTTTTT | CATSAIKGAGWATNEKLFF
TRBJ2-5 | - | - | TRBV13 | TGTGCCAGCAGCTCCCTATCGGGGGAAGAGACCCAGTACTTC | CASSSLSGEETQYF
TRBJ2-1 | TRBD2 | - | TRBV18 | TGTGCCAGCTCACCGGGGACTAGCGGGGCCCTACTTTCCTACAATGAGCAGTTCTTC | CASSPGTSGALLSYNEQFF
TRBJ2-7 | TRBD2 | once | TRBV4-1 | TGCGCCAGCAGCCCAGTTGGCGGGAGGGCCCTTAGAGAGCAGTACTTC | CASSPVGGRALREQYF
TRBJ1-4 | - | few | TRBV18 | TGTGCCAGCTCACCACTCGGGACAGAAAAACTGTTTTTT | CASSPLGTEKLFF
TRBJ1-4 | - | - | TRBV29-1 | TGCAGCGTTGAGTACGGGGAGGACACTAATGAAAAACTGTTTTTT | CSVEYGEDTNEKLFF
TRBJ2-2 | - | few | TRBV6-5 | TGTGCCAGCAGTTACTCGAAAACAGGCGGGGAGCTGTTTTTT | CASSYSKTGGELFF
TRBJ2-1 | TRBD1 | - | TRBV14 | TGTGCCAGCAGCGTCGGGACAGTCTCCTACAATGAGCAGTTCTTC | CASSVGTVSYNEQFF
TRBJ2-1 | TRBD2 | - | TRBV29-1 | TGCAGCGTTGAAACGGGGGGGTCCTACAATGAGCAGTTCTTC | CSVETGGSYNEQFF
TRBJ2-7 | TRBD1 | - | TRBV11-2 | TGTGCCGGAAGGGACAGAAGCTCCTACGAGCAGTACTTC | CAGRDRSSYEQYF
TRBJ2-3 | TRBD2 | - | TRBV10-1 | TGCGCCAGCGCCCCCGGGCTAGCGGAATTCACAGATACGCAGTATTTT | CASAPGLAEFTDTQYF